This is a list of T cell receptor beta chains from one sample in a study of cytomegalovirus exposure and HLA in healthy donors. Some clones are missing from TCRdb's copy, which holds only in-frame ones; the method was immunoSEQ multiplex PCR. The sample has approximately 61,000 clones; more than 60% are singletons. Material: PBMCs. Receptors were obtained from a man aged 50 to 59 in good health and CMV-seropositive. Each CDR3 is given with its conserved first and last residue. A D gene is named only where the DNA matches it firmly. Where a row states a size, it is once, few, many or the class of an expanded clone; other rows omit it.

>TRBV4-3|TRBJ2-7|-|-
TGCGCCAGCAGCCAAGAATGGCAGGGGAGTCCCTACGAGCAGTACTTC
CASSQEWQGSPYEQYF
>TRBV6-1|TRBJ2-3|-|TRBD1
TGTGCCAGCAGCCGGGACAGGGGAACAGATACGCAGTATTTT
CASSRDRGTDTQYF
>TRBV28|TRBJ1-2|-|-
TGTGCCAGCAGTAATAAGACTTATGGCTACACCTTC
CASSNKTYGYTF
>TRBV28|TRBJ1-3|-|-
TGTGCCAGTTCGCTCAGCTCTGGAAACACCATATATTTT
CASSLSSGNTIYF
>TRBV28|TRBJ2-5|-|TRBD1
TGTGCCAGCAGTCTCCCCCAGACAGGGTTAGAGACCCAGTACTTC
CASSLPQTGLETQYF
>TRBV27|TRBJ2-1|few|TRBD1
TGTGCCAGCAGCATACAGGGGGTGAACAATGCGCAGTTCTTC
CASSIQGVNNAQFF
>TRBV6-6|TRBJ2-7|-|TRBD1
TGTGCCAGCAGGTTACAGGGGGGATACGAGCAGTACTTC
CASRLQGGYEQYF
>TRBV5-4|TRBJ2-5|-|-
TGTGCCAGCAAAGGAGGGACCCAAGAGGCCCAGTACTTC
CASKGGTQEAQYF
>TRBV27|TRBJ2-7|-|-
TGTGCCAGCAGTTTATCAGGGGACTCTACCTACGAGCAGTACTTC
CASSLSGDSTYEQYF
>TRBV15|TRBJ2-5|-|-
TGTGCCACCAGCGAACCCGGGACTTTCGGGACCCAGTACTTC
CATSEPGTFGTQYF
>TRBV7-9|TRBJ1-1|once|-
TGTGCCAGCAGCTTAGACAGCCAATTCGGACAGCCGAACACTGAAGCTTTCTTT
CASSLDSQFGQPNTEAFF
>TRBV4-3|TRBJ2-6|once|-
TGCGCCAGCAGCCAAGGTCTAGGCTCTGGGGCCAACGTCCTGACTTTC
CASSQGLGSGANVLTF